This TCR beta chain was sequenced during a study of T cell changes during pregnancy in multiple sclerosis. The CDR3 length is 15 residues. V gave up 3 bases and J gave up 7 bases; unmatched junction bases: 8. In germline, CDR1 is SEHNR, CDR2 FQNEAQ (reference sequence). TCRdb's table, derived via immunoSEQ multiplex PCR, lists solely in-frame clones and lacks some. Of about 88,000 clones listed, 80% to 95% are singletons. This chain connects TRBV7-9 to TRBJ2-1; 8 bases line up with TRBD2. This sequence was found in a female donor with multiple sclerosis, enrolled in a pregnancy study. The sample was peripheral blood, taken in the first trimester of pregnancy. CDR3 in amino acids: CASSFYGAGVNEQFF. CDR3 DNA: TGTGCCAGCAGCTTCTACGGAGCGGGAGTTAATGAGCAGTTCTTC.